One and the same sample provided the 5 T cell receptor beta chains below, sequenced in a study of blood T cells in healthy people across ages. The authors ran a second PCR of about 6 to 11 cycles using a sample-barcoded 5' primer and a J-beta primer mix. A single record per CDR3 protein comes from TCRdb applying MiXCR to the 5' RACE reads. Of around 940,000 distinct CDR3 sequences in the sample, 45% to 60% were seen once. Material for sequencing was blood. The receptors here all came from a woman aged 60-70 years in good health.

The rearrangement uses TRBV27 and TRBJ2-1, with 14 bases aligning to TRBD2. CDR1 MNHEY and CDR2 SMNVEV come from the germline V gene (reference sequence). Losses at the gene ends were 6 bases for V and 8 bases for J; bases not matched to a gene: 6. The CDR3 is made up of 15 amino acids. For the CDR3, the DNA is TGTGCCAGCAGGAAAGGGACTAGCGGGAGTGATGAGCAGTTCTTC. Amino acid sequence: CASRKGTSGSDEQFF.

This clonotype was seen just once. The rearrangement uses TRBV9 and TRBJ1-1; maybe TRBD1 (5 bases). Germline lookup yields CDR1 SGDLS and CDR2 YYNGEE. The CDR3 is 15 amino acids. Trimming removed 1 base from V and 3 bases from J, with 13 bases in between. CDR3 bases: TGTGCCAGCAGCGTATTGGACACCCCGGACACTGAAGCTTTCTTT. Translation: CASSVLDTPDTEAFF.

This clonotype has only a few counts. The J gene is TRBJ1-1, the V gene TRBV6-6; D not certain. V gave up 7 bases and J gave up 2 bases, with 17 bases separating them. The germline CDR1 and CDR2 sequences are MNHNY and SVGAGI (reference sequence). The CDR3 is made up of 15 amino acids. The CDR3: CASTPSQIDNTEAFF. CDR3 coding DNA: TGTGCCAGCACCCCCTCACAGATTGACAACACTGAAGCTTTCTTT.

This clonotype was found a few times. The chain joins TRBV20-1 to TRBJ2-3; D gene unclear. The germline V and J ends were trimmed by 0 bases and 0 bases, with 10 bases remaining between them. Germline CDR1 DFQATT, CDR2 SNEGSKA (reference sequence). This CDR3 region has 15 residues. CDR3 nucleotides: TGCAGTGCTAGAGATCGTGTCTCTAGCACAGATACGCAGTATTTT. Protein sequence: CSARDRVSSTDTQYF.

This rearrangement joins TRBV20-1 to TRBJ1-5; 7 positions agree with TRBD1. The CDR3 runs 14 residues. Germline CDR1 and CDR2: DFQATT and SNEGSKA (reference sequence). J was trimmed by 2 bases and V by 3 bases; bases with no gene match: 4. CDR3 sequence reads: CSASFTGGNQPQHF. The CDR3 nucleotides are TGCAGTGCTAGCTTTACAGGGGGCAATCAGCCCCAGCATTTT.